This note documents a single TCR beta chain sequence. Its antigen is as yet unknown. Germline V CDR1 and CDR2: MNHEY, SVGEGT. V was shortened by 2 bases and J by 0 bases, with 10 bases between the two germline ends. The CDR3 spans 15 residues. From the RT-PCR reads, TCRdb called clonotypes with MiXCR, one entry per CDR3 protein. The sample lists hundreds of thousands of distinct CDR3 sequences; about 14% were seen once. This specimen belongs to a study of response to subunit inactivated influenza vaccine. Study-wide points: Researchers suggested that each seasonal influenza vaccination recruits few new T cells.

This TCR was recovered from a man between 50 and 59 years old who received an inactivated influenza vaccine. The chain combines TRBV6-2 or TRBV6-3 with TRBJ1-1; no clear D. The material sequenced was PBMCs from blood, taken around two weeks before vaccination. The CDR3 sequence is CASSYVNGLNTEAFF. In DNA form, the CDR3 reads TGTGCCAGCAGTTACGTCAATGGGTTGAACACTGAAGCTTTCTTT.